This T cell receptor beta chain was sequenced for a study of cytomegalovirus exposure and HLA in healthy donors. There are 13 residues in the CDR3. Germline-derived CDR1 and CDR2 are MNHNS and SASEGT. The V gene end was trimmed by 9 bases and the J gene end by 7 bases; junction bases not matched to a gene: 8. Repertoires were generated with immunoSEQ multiplex PCR, while TCRdb's copy carries only in-frame clones and drops some. The sample records about 95,000 clones, less than 85% being singletons. Sample: PBMCs. The J gene is TRBJ1-4, the V gene TRBV6-1; 7 bases map to TRBD1. The TCR comes from a man aged 18 to 30 in good health and CMV-seropositive. DNA for the CDR3: TGTGCCAGTCTACCAGGGGGTGGTGAAAAACTGTTTTTT. Protein: CASLPGGGEKLFF.